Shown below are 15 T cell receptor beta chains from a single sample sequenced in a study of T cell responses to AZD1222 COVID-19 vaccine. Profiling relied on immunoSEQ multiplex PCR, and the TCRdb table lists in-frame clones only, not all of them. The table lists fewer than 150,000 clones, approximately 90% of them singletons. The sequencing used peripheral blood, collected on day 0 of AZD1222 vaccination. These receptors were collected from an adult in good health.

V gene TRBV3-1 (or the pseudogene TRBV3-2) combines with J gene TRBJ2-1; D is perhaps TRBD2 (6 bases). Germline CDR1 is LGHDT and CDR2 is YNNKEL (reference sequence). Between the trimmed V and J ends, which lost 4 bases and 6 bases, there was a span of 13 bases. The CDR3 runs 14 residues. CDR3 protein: CASSPATRPNEQFF. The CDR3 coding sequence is TGTGCCAGCAGCCCGGCGACTAGACCCAATGAGCAGTTCTTC.

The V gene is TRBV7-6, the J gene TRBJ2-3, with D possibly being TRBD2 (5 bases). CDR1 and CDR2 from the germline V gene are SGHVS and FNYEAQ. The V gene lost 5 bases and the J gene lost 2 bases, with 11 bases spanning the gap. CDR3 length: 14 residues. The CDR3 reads CASSESGPTDTQYF. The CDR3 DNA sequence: TGTGCCAGCAGCGAAAGCGGCCCCACAGATACGCAGTATTTT. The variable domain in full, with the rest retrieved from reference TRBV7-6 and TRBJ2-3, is GAGVSQSPRYKVTKRGQDVALRCDPISGHVSLYWYRQALGQGPEFLTYFNYEAQQDKSGLPNDRFSAERPEGSISTLTIQRTEQRDSAMYRCASSESGPTDTQYFGPGTRLTVL.

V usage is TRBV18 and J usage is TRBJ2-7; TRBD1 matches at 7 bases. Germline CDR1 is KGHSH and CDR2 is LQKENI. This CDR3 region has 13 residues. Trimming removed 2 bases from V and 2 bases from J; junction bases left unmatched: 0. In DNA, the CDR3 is TGTGCCAGCTCACCAACAGGGGCCTACGAGCAGTACTTC. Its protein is CASSPTGAYEQYF.

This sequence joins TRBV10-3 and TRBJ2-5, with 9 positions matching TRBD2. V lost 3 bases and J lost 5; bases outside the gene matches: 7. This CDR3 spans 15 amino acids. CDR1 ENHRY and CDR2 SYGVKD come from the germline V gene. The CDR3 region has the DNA TGTGCCATCAGTGATAGTAGCGGGGGACGGGAGACCCAGTACTTC. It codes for CAISDSSGGRETQYF.

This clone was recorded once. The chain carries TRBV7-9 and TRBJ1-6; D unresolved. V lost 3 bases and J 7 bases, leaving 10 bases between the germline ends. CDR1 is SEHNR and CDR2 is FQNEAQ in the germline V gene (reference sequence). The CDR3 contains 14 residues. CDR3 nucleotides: TGTGCCAGCAGCTTCGGGGTGGGCAATTCACCCCTCCACTTT. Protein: CASSFGVGNSPLHF. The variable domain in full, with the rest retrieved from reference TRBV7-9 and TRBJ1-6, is DTGVSQNPRHKITKRGQNVTFRCDPISEHNRLYWYRQTLGQGPEFLTYFQNEAQLEKSRLLSDRFSAERPKGSFSTLEIQRTEQGDSAMYLCASSFGVGNSPLHFGNGTRLTVT.

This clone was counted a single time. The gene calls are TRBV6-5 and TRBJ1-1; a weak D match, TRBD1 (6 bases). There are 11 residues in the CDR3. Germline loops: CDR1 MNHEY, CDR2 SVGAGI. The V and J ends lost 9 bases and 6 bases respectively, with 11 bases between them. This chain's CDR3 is CASERTAEAFF. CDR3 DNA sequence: TGTGCCAGTGAAAGGACAGCTGAAGCTTTCTTT.

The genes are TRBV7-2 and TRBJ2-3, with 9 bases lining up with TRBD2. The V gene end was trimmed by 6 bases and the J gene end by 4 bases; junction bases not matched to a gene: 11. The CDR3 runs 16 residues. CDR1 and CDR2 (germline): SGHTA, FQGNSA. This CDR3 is CASSSRGSGSADTQYF. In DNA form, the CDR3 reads TGTGCCAGCAGTTCCCGGGGTAGCGGGAGCGCAGATACGCAGTATTTT.

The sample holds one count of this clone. The CDR3 sequence: CASKIAVVWMESLLGDHMNTEAFF. The CDR3 region has the DNA TGTGCCAGCAAAATCGCTGTGGTGTGGATGGAATCGCTCCTAGGGGATCACATGAACACTGAAGCTTTCTTT. The chain couples TRBV16 to TRBJ1-1, with D possibly TRBD1 on 5 matching bases. Trimming pared 7 bases from V and 0 bases from J, leaving 42 bases between. CDR1 KGHSY and CDR2 FQNENV come from the germline V gene. This CDR3 contains 24 residues.

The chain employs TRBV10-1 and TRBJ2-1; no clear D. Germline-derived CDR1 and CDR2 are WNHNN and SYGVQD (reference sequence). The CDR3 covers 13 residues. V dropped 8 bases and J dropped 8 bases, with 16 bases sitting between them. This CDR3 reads CASPVLSVDEQFF. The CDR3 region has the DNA TGCGCCAGCCCTGTATTATCCGTCGATGAGCAGTTCTTC.

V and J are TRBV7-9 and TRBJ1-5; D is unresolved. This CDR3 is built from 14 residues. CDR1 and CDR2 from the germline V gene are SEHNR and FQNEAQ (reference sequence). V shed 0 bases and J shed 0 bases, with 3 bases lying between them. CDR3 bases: TGTGCCAGCAGCTTAGCCAATAGCAATCAGCCCCAGCATTTT. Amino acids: CASSLANSNQPQHF.

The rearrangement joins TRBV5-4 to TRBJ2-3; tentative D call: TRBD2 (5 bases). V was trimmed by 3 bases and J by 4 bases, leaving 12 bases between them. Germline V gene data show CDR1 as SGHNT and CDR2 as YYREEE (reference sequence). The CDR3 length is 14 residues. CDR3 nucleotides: TGTGCCAGCAGCTCCGGGATCTCTCCAGATACGCAGTATTTT. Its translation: CASSSGISPDTQYF.

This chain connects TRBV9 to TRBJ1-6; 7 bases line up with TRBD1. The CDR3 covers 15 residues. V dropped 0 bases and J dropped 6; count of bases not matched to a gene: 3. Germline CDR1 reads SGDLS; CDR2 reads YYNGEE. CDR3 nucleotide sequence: TGTGCCAGCAGCGTAGGAGACAGGGCTAATTCACCCCTCCACTTT. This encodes CASSVGDRANSPLHF. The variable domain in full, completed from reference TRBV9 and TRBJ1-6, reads DSGVTQTPKHLITATGQRVTLRCSPRSGDLSVYWYQQSLDQGLQFLIQYYNGEERAKGNILERFSAQQFPDLHSELNLSSLELGDSALYFCASSVGDRANSPLHFGNGTRLTVT.

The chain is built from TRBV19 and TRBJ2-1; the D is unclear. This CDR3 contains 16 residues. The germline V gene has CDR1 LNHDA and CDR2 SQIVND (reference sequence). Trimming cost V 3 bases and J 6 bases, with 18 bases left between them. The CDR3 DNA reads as TGTGCCAGTAGTATTAATGAACTACGCTTGGGCAATGAGCAGTTCTTC. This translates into CASSINELRLGNEQFF. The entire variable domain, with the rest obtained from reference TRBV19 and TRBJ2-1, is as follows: DGGITQSPKYLFRKEGQNVTLSCEQNLNHDAMYWYRQDPGQGLRLIYYSQIVNDFQKGDIAEGYSVSREKKESFPLTVTSAQKNPTAFYLCASSINELRLGNEQFFGPGTRLTVL.

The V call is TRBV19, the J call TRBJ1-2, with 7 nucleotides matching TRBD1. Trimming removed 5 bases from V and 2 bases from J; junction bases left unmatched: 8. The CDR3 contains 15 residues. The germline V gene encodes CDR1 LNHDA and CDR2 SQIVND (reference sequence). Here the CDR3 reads CASSPMGTANYGYTF. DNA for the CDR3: TGTGCCAGTAGTCCGATGGGGACAGCAAACTATGGCTACACCTTC.

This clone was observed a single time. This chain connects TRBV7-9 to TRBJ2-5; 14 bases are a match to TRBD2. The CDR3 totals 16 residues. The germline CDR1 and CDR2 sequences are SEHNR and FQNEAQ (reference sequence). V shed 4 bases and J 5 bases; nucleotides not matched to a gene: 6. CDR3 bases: TGTGCCAGCAGCTCGACTAGCGGGGGGGCCCGCGAGACCCAGTACTTC. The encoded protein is CASSSTSGGARETQYF.